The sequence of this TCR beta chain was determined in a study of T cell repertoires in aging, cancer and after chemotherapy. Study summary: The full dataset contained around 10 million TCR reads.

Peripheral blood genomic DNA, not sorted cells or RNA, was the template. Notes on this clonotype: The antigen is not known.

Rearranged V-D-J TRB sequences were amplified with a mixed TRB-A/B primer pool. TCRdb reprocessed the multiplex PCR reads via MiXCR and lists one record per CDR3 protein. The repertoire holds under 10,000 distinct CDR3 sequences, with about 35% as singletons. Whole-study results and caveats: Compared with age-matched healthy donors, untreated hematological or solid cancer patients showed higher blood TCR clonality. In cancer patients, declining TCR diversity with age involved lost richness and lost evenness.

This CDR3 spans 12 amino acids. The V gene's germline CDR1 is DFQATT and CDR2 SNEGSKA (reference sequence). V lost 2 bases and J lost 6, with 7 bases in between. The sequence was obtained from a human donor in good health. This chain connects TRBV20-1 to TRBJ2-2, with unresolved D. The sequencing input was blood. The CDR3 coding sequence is TGCAGTGCTAGAAACGGGCCCGGGGAGCTGTTTTTT. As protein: CSARNGPGELFF.